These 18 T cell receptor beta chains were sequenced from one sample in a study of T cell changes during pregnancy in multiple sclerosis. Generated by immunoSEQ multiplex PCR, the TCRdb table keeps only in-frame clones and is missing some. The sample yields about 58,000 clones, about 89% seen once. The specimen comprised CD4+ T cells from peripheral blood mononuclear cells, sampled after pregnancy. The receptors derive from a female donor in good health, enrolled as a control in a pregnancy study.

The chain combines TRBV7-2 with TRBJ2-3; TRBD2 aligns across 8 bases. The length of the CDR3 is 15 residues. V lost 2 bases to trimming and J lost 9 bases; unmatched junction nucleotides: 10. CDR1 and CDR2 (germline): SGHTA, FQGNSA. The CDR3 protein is CASSLFRGGGETQYF. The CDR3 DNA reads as TGTGCCAGCAGCTTATTTCGGGGGGGAGGGGAGACGCAGTATTTT.

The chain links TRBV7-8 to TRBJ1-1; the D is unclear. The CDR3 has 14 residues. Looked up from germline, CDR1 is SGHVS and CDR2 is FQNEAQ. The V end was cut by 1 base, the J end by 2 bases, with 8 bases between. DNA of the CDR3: TGTGCCAGCAGCTTAGTTGCGGCAAACACTGAAGCTTTCTTT. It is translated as CASSLVAANTEAFF.

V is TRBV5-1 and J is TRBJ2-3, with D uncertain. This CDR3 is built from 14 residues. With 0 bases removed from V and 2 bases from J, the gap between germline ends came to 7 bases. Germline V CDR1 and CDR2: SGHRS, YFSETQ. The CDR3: CASSLAVFTDTQYF. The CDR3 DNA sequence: TGCGCCAGCAGCTTGGCCGTTTTCACAGATACGCAGTATTTT.

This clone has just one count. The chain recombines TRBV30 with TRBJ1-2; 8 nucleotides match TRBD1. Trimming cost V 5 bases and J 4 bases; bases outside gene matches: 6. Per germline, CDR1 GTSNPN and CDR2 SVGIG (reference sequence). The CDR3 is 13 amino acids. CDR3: CAWAPGQGYGYTF. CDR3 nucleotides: TGTGCCTGGGCCCCCGGACAGGGCTATGGCTACACCTTC.

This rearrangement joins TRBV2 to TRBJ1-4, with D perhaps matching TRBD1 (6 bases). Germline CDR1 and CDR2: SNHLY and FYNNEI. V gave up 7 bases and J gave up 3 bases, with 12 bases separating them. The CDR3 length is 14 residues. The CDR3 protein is CASILGGANEKLFF. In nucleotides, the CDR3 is TGTGCCAGCATCTTAGGGGGGGCTAATGAAAAACTGTTTTTT.

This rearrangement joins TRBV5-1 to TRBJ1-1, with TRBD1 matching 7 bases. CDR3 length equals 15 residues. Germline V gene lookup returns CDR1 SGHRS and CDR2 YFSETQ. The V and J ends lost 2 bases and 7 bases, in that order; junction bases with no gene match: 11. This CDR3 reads CASSFLTGEGGEAFF. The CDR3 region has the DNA TGCGCCAGCAGCTTCCTAACAGGGGAAGGAGGTGAAGCTTTCTTT.

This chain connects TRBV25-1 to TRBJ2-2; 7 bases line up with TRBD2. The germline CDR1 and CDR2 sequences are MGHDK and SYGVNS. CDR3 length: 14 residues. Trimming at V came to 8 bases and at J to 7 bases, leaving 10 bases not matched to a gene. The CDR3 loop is CASRQSGEVGELFF. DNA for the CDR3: TGTGCCAGCCGCCAAAGCGGGGAGGTCGGGGAGCTGTTTTTT.

CDR3 DNA: TGTGCCAGCAGCCAGAGACAGGAGTCGGTGGAACTGTTTTTT. It yields the protein CASSQRQESVELFF. This rearrangement joins TRBV7-2 to TRBJ1-4; a possible D gene is TRBD1 (6 bases). The V end was cut by 5 bases, the J end by 12 bases, with 19 bases between. Germline V gene data show CDR1 as SGHTA and CDR2 as FQGNSA. The CDR3 contains 14 residues. Using reference TRBV7-2 and TRBJ1-4 for the parts outside the CDR3, the full variable domain is GAGVSQSPSNKVTEKGKDVELRCDPISGHTALYWYRQSLGQGLEFLIYFQGNSAPDKSGLPSDRFSAERTGGSVSTLTIQRTQQEDSAVYLCASSQRQESVELFFGSGTQLSVL.

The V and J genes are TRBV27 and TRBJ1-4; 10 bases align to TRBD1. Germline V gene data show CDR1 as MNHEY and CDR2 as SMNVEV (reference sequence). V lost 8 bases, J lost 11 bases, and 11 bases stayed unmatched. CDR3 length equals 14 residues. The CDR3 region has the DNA TGTGCCAGCCAACTTGGGACAGGGGCCGGGAAACTGTTTTTT. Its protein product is CASQLGTGAGKLFF.

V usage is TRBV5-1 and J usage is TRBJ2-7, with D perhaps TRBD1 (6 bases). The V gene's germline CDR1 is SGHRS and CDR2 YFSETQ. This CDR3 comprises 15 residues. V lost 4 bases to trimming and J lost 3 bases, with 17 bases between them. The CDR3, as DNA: TGCGCCAGCAGCCTACTCCAGGGACAAAGCTACGAGCAGTACTTC. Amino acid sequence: CASSLLQGQSYEQYF.

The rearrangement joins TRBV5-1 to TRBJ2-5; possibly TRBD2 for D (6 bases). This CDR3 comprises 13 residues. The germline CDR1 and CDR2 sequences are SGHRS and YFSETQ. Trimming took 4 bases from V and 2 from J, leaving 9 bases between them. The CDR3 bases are TGCGCCAGCAGCCCGGGGACTCAAGAGACCCAGTACTTC. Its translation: CASSPGTQETQYF.

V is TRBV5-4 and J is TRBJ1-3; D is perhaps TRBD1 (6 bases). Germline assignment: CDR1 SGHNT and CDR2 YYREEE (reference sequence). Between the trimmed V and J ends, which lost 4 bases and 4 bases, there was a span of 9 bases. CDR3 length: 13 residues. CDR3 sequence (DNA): TGTGCCAGCAGCGCGGACAGAGGAAACACCATATATTTT. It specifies CASSADRGNTIYF.

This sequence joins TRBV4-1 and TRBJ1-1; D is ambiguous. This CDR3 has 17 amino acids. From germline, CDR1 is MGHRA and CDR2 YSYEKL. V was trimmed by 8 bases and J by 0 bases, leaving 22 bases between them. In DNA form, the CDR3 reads TGCGCCAGCCGACCGGGAGACGCAAAGAAGCTGAACACTGAAGCTTTCTTT. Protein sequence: CASRPGDAKKLNTEAFF.

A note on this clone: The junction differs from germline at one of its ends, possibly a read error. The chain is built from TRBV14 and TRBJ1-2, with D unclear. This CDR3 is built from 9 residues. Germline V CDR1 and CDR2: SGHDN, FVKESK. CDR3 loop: CASSQVVAF. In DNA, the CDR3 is TGTGCCAGCAGCCAAGTCGTGGCTTTC.

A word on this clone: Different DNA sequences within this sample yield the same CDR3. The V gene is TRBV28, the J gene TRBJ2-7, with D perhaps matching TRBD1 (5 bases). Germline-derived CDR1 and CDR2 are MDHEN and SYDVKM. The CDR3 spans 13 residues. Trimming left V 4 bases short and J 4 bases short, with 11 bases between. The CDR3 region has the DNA TGTGCCAGCAGTTCAGCCGACAGTTACGAGCAGTACTTC. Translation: CASSSADSYEQYF.

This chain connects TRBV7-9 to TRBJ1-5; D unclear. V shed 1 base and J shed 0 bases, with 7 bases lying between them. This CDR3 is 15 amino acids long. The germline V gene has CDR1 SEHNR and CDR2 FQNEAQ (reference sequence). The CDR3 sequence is CASSLGDYSNQPQHF. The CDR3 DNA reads TGTGCCAGCAGCTTAGGAGATTATAGCAATCAGCCCCAGCATTTT.

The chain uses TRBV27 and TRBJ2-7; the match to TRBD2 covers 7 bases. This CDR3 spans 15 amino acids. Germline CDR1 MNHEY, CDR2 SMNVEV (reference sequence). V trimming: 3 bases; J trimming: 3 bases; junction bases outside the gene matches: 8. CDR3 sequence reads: CASSFAASGFYEQYF. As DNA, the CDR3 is TGTGCCAGCAGTTTCGCAGCTAGCGGATTCTACGAGCAGTACTTC.

Here the CDR3 DNA reads TGTGCCTCTAGCGGGGGGGCCCCAAACATTCAGTACTTC. It encodes CASSGGAPNIQYF. The chain carries TRBV7-2 and TRBJ2-4, with 12 bases lining up with TRBD2. V lost 11 bases and J lost 6; bases outside the gene matches: 5. From germline, CDR1 is SGHTA and CDR2 FQGNSA. The CDR3 runs to 13 residues.